Listed here are 30 T cell receptor beta chains from one sample, sequenced in a study of T cell responses to AZD1222 COVID-19 vaccine. Here immunoSEQ multiplex PCR was the method, and the copy in TCRdb shows in-frame clones only, minus some. Counted here are more than 140,000 clones, around 88% occurring once; the ten biggest clones make up 2% to 2.5%. The source material was peripheral blood, sampled on day 0 of AZD1222 vaccination. These receptors all stem from an adult in good health.

CDR3 amino acids: CASSHGTVYEQYF. CDR3 bases: TGTGCCAGCAGCCACGGTACCGTCTACGAGCAGTACTTC. The V and J genes are TRBV6-5 and TRBJ2-7; D gene uncertain. V lost 6 bases and J 3 bases, leaving 12 bases between the germline ends. The CDR3 consists of 13 residues. CDR1 and CDR2 (germline): MNHEY, SVGAGI.

The chain uses TRBV7-3 and TRBJ1-1; 10 nucleotides align to TRBD1. CDR3 length: 15 residues. V gave up 4 bases and J gave up 8 bases; unmatched junction bases: 10. The germline V gene has CDR1 SGHTA and CDR2 FQGTGA. CDR3 bases: TGTGCCAGCAGCTCAAATCCTGGGACAGGGGTGGAAGCTTTCTTT. Protein sequence: CASSSNPGTGVEAFF.

This chain connects TRBV30 to TRBJ2-1, with 7 bases fitting TRBD2. Germline CDR1 reads GTSNPN; CDR2 reads SVGIG (reference sequence). CDR3 length: 11 residues. The CDR3 DNA sequence: TGTATGCTAGCGGCCTACAATGAGCAGTTCTTC. It is translated as CMLAAYNEQFF.

The genes are TRBV5-1 and TRBJ2-5; D gene unclear. The CDR3 extends over 14 amino acids. V shed 2 bases and J shed 4 bases, with 12 bases lying between them. The germline CDR1 and CDR2 sequences are SGHRS and YFSETQ. The CDR3 loop reads CASSLSFSRETQYF. In DNA form, the CDR3 reads TGCGCCAGCAGCTTAAGTTTCTCGAGAGAGACCCAGTACTTC.

The chain has TRBV10-2 and TRBJ1-2; D uncertain. The CDR3 is 15 residues long. The V gene lost 0 bases and the J gene lost 2 bases, with 10 bases spanning the gap. CDR1 is WSHSY and CDR2 is SAAADI in the germline V gene. The CDR3 here is CASSESPVENYGYTF. The DNA of the CDR3 is TGCGCCAGCAGTGAGTCCCCGGTGGAGAACTATGGCTACACCTTC.

V usage is TRBV11-2 and J usage is TRBJ2-3; the match to TRBD2 covers 10 bases. Germline assignment: CDR1 SGHAT and CDR2 FQNNGV. The CDR3 is 17 amino acids. The V segment lost 1 base and the J segment 4 bases; nucleotides outside the gene matches: 8. CDR3 region: CASSLALAGDFSDTQYF. Here the CDR3 DNA reads TGTGCCAGCAGCTTAGCGCTAGCGGGGGATTTTTCAGATACGCAGTATTTT.

This chain joins TRBV7-8 and TRBJ2-5; 9 positions match TRBD1. V lost 1 base, J lost 10 bases, and 13 bases stayed unmatched. The germline CDR1 and CDR2 sequences are SGHVS and FQNEAQ. This CDR3 contains 16 residues. The CDR3 protein is CASSLESMTGGQDQYF. The CDR3 nucleotides read TGTGCCAGCAGCTTAGAATCGATGACAGGGGGTCAGGACCAGTACTTC.

The chain links TRBV7-9 to TRBJ1-4, with no clear D. The V and J ends lost 5 bases and 7 bases respectively, with 23 bases between them. Germline CDR1 reads SEHNR; CDR2 reads FQNEAQ (reference sequence). The CDR3 consists of 17 residues. The CDR3 DNA follows: TGTGCCAGCAGCCCACAGTTTTCCCTCTTTGAAGGTGAAAAACTGTTTTTT. Residues: CASSPQFSLFEGEKLFF.

Written as DNA, the CDR3 is TGTGCCAGCCTTACAGTAGGAAGGGCTGGGACCCAGTACTTC. Amino acids: CASLTVGRAGTQYF. The rearrangement uses TRBV2 and TRBJ2-5; D gene unclear. The CDR3 sequence is 14 residues long. In germline, CDR1 is SNHLY, CDR2 FYNNEI. V lost 8 bases, J lost 7 bases, and 20 bases lay in between.

This chain connects TRBV28 to TRBJ2-1; D possibly matches TRBD1 or TRBD2 (5 bases each). Germline V gives CDR1 MDHEN, CDR2 SYDVKM. The length of the CDR3 is 16 residues. V lost 3 bases and J 4 bases, leaving 16 bases between the germline ends. As DNA, the CDR3 is TGTGCCAGCAGTTTCGGTCGGCCCGAGGGGTACAATGAGCAGTTCTTC. Residues: CASSFGRPEGYNEQFF.

This chain connects TRBV19 to TRBJ2-3; D remains unclear. The CDR3 has 17 residues. Germline assignment: CDR1 LNHDA and CDR2 SQIVND (reference sequence). The V and J ends lost 0 bases and 6 bases respectively, with 19 bases between them. CDR3 region: CASSIDRVDGSEDTQYF. In DNA, the CDR3 is TGTGCCAGTAGTATAGATAGGGTCGACGGATCCGAGGATACGCAGTATTTT.

The chain combines TRBV7-2 with TRBJ2-7, with D perhaps TRBD2 (5 bases). Between the trimmed V and J ends, which lost 5 bases and 3 bases, there was a span of 14 bases. Germline V gives CDR1 SGHTA, CDR2 FQGNSA. The CDR3 totals 14 residues. CDR3 in amino acids: CASSLLATGYEQYF. In DNA, the CDR3 is TGTGCCAGCAGCCTCTTAGCGACCGGCTACGAGCAGTACTTC.

This chain connects TRBV25-1 to TRBJ1-1; D is undetermined. The V end lost 7 bases, the J end lost 1 base, and 13 bases lay between the germline ends. This CDR3 has 14 residues. CDR1 and CDR2 from the germline V gene are MGHDK and SYGVNS. CDR3 loop: CASTGIGRNTEAFF. CDR3 DNA: TGTGCCAGCACCGGAATTGGGAGGAACACTGAAGCTTTCTTT.

This clone was seen once. The rearrangement joins TRBV7-8 to TRBJ1-1; 12 bases are shared with TRBD1. This CDR3 comprises 15 residues. The V gene's germline CDR1 is SGHVS and CDR2 FQNEAQ. With V trimmed by 5 bases and J by 2 bases, 3 bases remained unmatched. The CDR3: CASSTGQGANTEAFF. CDR3 sequence (DNA): TGTGCCAGCAGCACGGGACAGGGGGCAAACACTGAAGCTTTCTTT.

The genes are TRBV28 and TRBJ2-6, with D unresolved. Germline CDR1 reads MDHEN; CDR2 reads SYDVKM. There are 15 residues in the CDR3. V lost 7 bases and J 0 bases, leaving 10 bases between the germline ends. The CDR3 coding sequence is TGTGCCAGCACCCTTCACCACTCTGGGGCCAACGTCCTGACTTTC. As protein: CASTLHHSGANVLTF. The whole variable domain, remainder taken from reference TRBV28 and TRBJ2-6, is DVKVTQSSRYLVKRTGEKVFLECVQDMDHENMFWYRQDPGLGLRLIYFSYDVKMKEKGDIPEGYSVSREKKERFSLILESASTNQTSMYLCASTLHHSGANVLTFGAGSRLTVL.

The chain recombines TRBV6-5 with TRBJ1-5; no reliable D call. CDR3 size: 14 residues. Trimming shortened V by 2 bases and J by 2 bases, and 7 bases separated the two germline ends. The germline V gene encodes CDR1 MNHEY and CDR2 SVGAGI. CDR3 DNA sequence: TGTGCCAGCAGTTACGCTGGGGGCAATCAGCCCCAGCATTTT. Protein product: CASSYAGGNQPQHF.

The rearrangement uses TRBV27 and TRBJ1-1; TRBD1 matches at 8 bases. The CDR3 spans 15 residues. V shed 3 bases, J shed 6 bases, and the junction held 9 bases outside the gene matches. Germline assignment: CDR1 MNHEY and CDR2 SMNVEV (reference sequence). The CDR3 sequence: CASSFRGLRSAEAFF. CDR3 coding DNA: TGTGCCAGCAGTTTCAGGGGGCTTAGATCTGCTGAAGCTTTCTTT.

The sample holds a few counts of this clone. The chain joins TRBV28 to TRBJ2-1; 8 bases are shared with TRBD2. CDR1 and CDR2 (germline): MDHEN, SYDVKM. The junction had 10 bases not matched to a gene; V was cut back by 5 bases and J by 4 bases. The CDR3 runs to 16 residues. The CDR3 region has the DNA TGTGCCAGCAGTCGGGGCGGGGGGCCACCGTACAATGAGCAGTTCTTC. This codes for CASSRGGGPPYNEQFF.

The rearrangement joins TRBV24-1 to TRBJ2-5; D uncertain. V lost 2 bases to trimming and J lost 5 bases, with 14 bases between them. This CDR3 spans 15 amino acids. CDR1 is KGHDR, CDR2 SFDVKD, per germline. DNA of the CDR3: TGTGCCACCAGTGATTCGACACCCCGCGGTGAGACCCAGTACTTC. Its translation is CATSDSTPRGETQYF.

The genes are TRBV7-3 and TRBJ2-1; D gene uncertain. The CDR3 sequence is 15 residues long. Germline-derived CDR1 and CDR2 are SGHTA and FQGTGA. V was trimmed by 5 bases and J by 0 bases, leaving 11 bases between them. The CDR3 sequence: CASSPPGSSYNEQFF. CDR3 sequence (DNA): TGTGCCAGCAGCCCCCCCGGTAGCTCCTACAATGAGCAGTTCTTC.

J is TRBJ1-5 and V is TRBV2; TRBD1 matches 7 bases. Germline V gene data show CDR1 as SNHLY and CDR2 as FYNNEI. The V gene end was trimmed by 7 bases and the J gene end by 1 base; junction bases not matched to a gene: 4. This CDR3 region has 14 residues. The chain's CDR3 is CASKDRDSNQPQHF. Written as DNA, the CDR3 is TGTGCCAGCAAAGACAGGGACAGCAATCAGCCCCAGCATTTT.

This clone was detected only a few times. The V call is TRBV11-2, the J call TRBJ2-2, with D perhaps matching TRBD1 or TRBD2 (5 bases each). Germline V gene sequence: CDR1 SGHAT, CDR2 FQNNGV. Between the trimmed V and J ends, which lost 3 bases and 5 bases, there was a span of 10 bases. This CDR3 spans 14 amino acids. The CDR3 region is CASSLGWGTGELFF. In DNA form, the CDR3 reads TGTGCCAGCAGCTTGGGGTGGGGGACCGGGGAGCTGTTTTTT.

This clone was detected once. The chain carries TRBV21-1 and TRBJ2-3; the table's D call TRBD2 went unverified against the DNA. TRBV21-1 is a recognized pseudogene. CDR3 length: 15 amino acids. CDR3 in DNA: TGTGCCAGCAGCAAAATCCAGCGGGAGTTAGATACGCAGTATTTT. Its protein is CASSKIQRELDTQYF.

The chain links TRBV28 to TRBJ2-3, with a possible D match to TRBD2 (6 bases). The CDR3 covers 18 residues. V was shortened by 3 bases and J by 5 bases, with 24 bases between the two germline ends. In germline, CDR1 is MDHEN, CDR2 SYDVKM. The CDR3 sequence is CASSFFGGHHQREDTQYF. The CDR3 DNA follows: TGTGCCAGCAGTTTCTTCGGGGGTCACCACCAAAGAGAAGATACGCAGTATTTT.

The chain combines TRBV11-2 with TRBJ1-6, with D maybe TRBD1 (5 bases). The germline CDR1 and CDR2 sequences are SGHAT and FQNNGV. V shed 1 base and J shed 8 bases, with 9 bases lying between them. The length of the CDR3 is 14 residues. CDR3 residues: CASSLVGADSPLHF. Here the CDR3 DNA reads TGTGCCAGCAGCTTAGTTGGGGCAGATTCACCCCTCCACTTT.

This chain uses TRBV29-1 with TRBJ2-7, with D possibly being TRBD2 (5 bases). Germline CDR1 and CDR2: SQVTM and ANQGSEA. Trimming cost V 6 bases and J 2 bases, with 14 bases left between them. This CDR3 is 13 amino acids long. The CDR3 loop is CSVRTTGTYEQYF. The CDR3 DNA sequence: TGCAGCGTGAGGACCACGGGAACCTACGAGCAGTACTTC.

This clone appeared a single time. This chain links TRBV6-2 or TRBV6-3 with TRBJ1-1, with 7 bases fitting TRBD1. Trimming took 6 bases from V and 3 from J; bases not matched to a gene: 13. The CDR3 spans 16 residues. CDR1 and CDR2 from the germline V gene are MNHEY and SVGEGT. CDR3 sequence (DNA): TGTGCCAGCAGCGACCCAGGGGGTTTGGCGTACACTGAAGCTTTCTTT. This translates into CASSDPGGLAYTEAFF.

The V call is TRBV5-5, the J call TRBJ1-4; D might be TRBD1 (6 bases). In germline, CDR1 is SGHKS, CDR2 YYEKEE (reference sequence). V shed 4 bases and J shed 5 bases, with 18 bases lying between them. The CDR3 loop spans 16 amino acids. The CDR3 protein is CASSPRLRTENEKLFF. The CDR3 DNA is TGTGCCAGCAGCCCGAGGTTGAGGACAGAGAATGAAAAACTGTTTTTT.

The chain carries TRBV7-8 and TRBJ1-3; 7 positions match TRBD1. Unmatched junction bases numbered 8, after V lost 5 bases and J lost 4 bases. Germline V gene lookup returns CDR1 SGHVS and CDR2 FQNEAQ. This CDR3 is 15 amino acids long. The CDR3 loop reads CASSPRTGGGNTIYF. The DNA of the CDR3 is TGTGCCAGCAGCCCAAGGACAGGAGGGGGAAACACCATATATTTT.

In its sample, this clone was seen once. The chain combines TRBV5-8 with TRBJ1-6; 9 bases fit TRBD1. This CDR3 contains 16 residues. CDR1 SGHTS and CDR2 YDEGEE come from the germline V gene. With 0 bases clipped from V and 7 bases from J, the junction kept 5 bases outside the gene matches. CDR3 region: CASSLAGTGRNSPLHF. In DNA form, the CDR3 reads TGTGCCAGCAGCTTGGCCGGGACAGGGCGGAATTCACCCCTCCACTTT.